The rows below give T cell receptor beta chains drawn from one sample of a study of CD8 T cells in Susac syndrome. One entry per CDR3 protein results from TCRdb running MiXCR on the immunoSEQ multiplex PCR reads. The repertoire holds approximately 200,000 distinct CDR3 sequences, with roughly 94% as singletons. The sequenced sample was CD4+ T cells from PBMCs. Every receptor here comes from a human donor with multiple sclerosis. Each CDR3 is given with its conserved first and last residue.

v_call cdr3_aa
TRBV5-6 CASSLLSPNTEAFF
TRBV5-1 CASTTRGNYNEQFF
TRBV6-2/TRBV6-3 CASSYLPGGFEQYF
TRBV28 CASSPPATDTQYF
TRBV5-6 CASSSWTSREQYF
TRBV30 CASGQGKDNEQFF
TRBV13 CASSLVPEGGYTF
TRBV20-1 CSARTRAGQPQHF
TRBV12-3/TRBV12-4 CASSYSGNGYTF
TRBV12-3/TRBV12-4 CASSPDKRLGEDTQYF
TRBV2 CASSVASTDTQYF
TRBV3-1 CASGGNYNEQFF
TRBV12-3/TRBV12-4 CASSFPGSGETQYF
TRBV29-1 CSVAPPARVPDTQYF
TRBV30 CAWKGTRIYGYTF
TRBV12-3/TRBV12-4 CASSFKETQYF
TRBV6-1 CASHNSGQGNQPQHF
TRBV3-1 CASSQGAGGAYEQYF
TRBV12-5 CASGLGSTDTQYF
TRBV30 CAWTPARVKSGYEQFF
TRBV18 CASSPPFGMPSYEQYF
TRBV27 CASSFSGRVSEQYF
TRBV5-6 CASSYGGRDRAWETQYF
TRBV18 CASSLGMNTEAFF
TRBV14 CASSPLTRIGNSPLHF
TRBV30 CSSRRVPTEAFF
TRBV29-1 CSVEIGGGEKLFF
TRBV12-3/TRBV12-4 CASSFMAQSSYNEQFF
TRBV3-1 CASSPGTGEGYEQYF